The clone carrying this TCR beta chain has just a few counts. Its antigen is unknown. This sample is part of a study of T cell repertoires in cytomegalovirus infection. Study summary: Indicated by public TCR beta signatures were CMV infection and matching HLA type.

From the reads, TCRdb called clonotypes with MiXCR, one entry per CDR3 protein. This sample carries about 180,000 distinct CDR3 sequences, approximately 18% of them seen once, and the ten largest clones take almost 25%. Overall study results and limits: Frequencies of public TCR beta families were cumulated, and this identified carriers of CMV plus the relevant HLA. CMV-specific TCR beta clonotypes restricted by HLA-C were the ones dominating the ex vivo response.

This clonotype was obtained from a human donor in good health (CMV status not recorded). Some clones in this sample may be carry-over from other donors' samples. Input material: CD8+ T cells from PBMCs.

Here the CDR3 DNA reads TGTGCCAGCAGCTCACGCCCCGGACAGGGGTTCGAAGCTTTCTTT. Residues: CASSSRPGQGFEAFF. The J gene is TRBJ1-1, the V gene TRBV7-6, with TRBD1 matching 9 bases. Germline CDR1 reads SGHVS; CDR2 reads FNYEAQ. This CDR3 spans 15 amino acids. J lost 8 bases, V lost 4 bases, and 11 bases had no gene match.